Listed here are 19 T cell receptor beta chains from one sample, sequenced in a study of shared clonotypes between healthy human individuals. TCRdb's copy holds only in-frame clones and misses some; the assay was immunoSEQ multiplex PCR. In the table there are roughly 1 million clones, 78% of which are singletons. Sequencing was performed on memory CD4+ T cells from PBMCs. As to subset: CD45RA-negative fraction. Receptors originate from a man in his late teens or twenties in good health. Some clones in this sample may be carry-over from other donors' samples.

The chain joins TRBV6-1 to TRBJ1-1, with D perhaps matching TRBD1 (5 bases). Germline lookup yields CDR1 MNHNS and CDR2 SASEGT. The CDR3 contains 17 residues. The germline V and J ends were trimmed by 2 bases and 11 bases, with 27 bases remaining between them. CDR3: CASSERNLGVTTPRAFF. The CDR3 DNA follows: TGTGCCAGCAGTGAAAGAAATTTGGGGGTCACGACGCCTCGGGCTTTCTTT.

This rearrangement joins TRBV28 to TRBJ1-5, with a weak D call TRBD1 (5 bases). Germline CDR1 reads MDHEN; CDR2 reads SYDVKM. The CDR3 runs 12 residues. Trimming took off 7 bases at V and 6 bases at J, with 10 bases between the two ends. CDR3 sequence: CASTVGGQPQHF. The CDR3 nucleotides read TGTGCCAGCACAGTCGGGGGTCAGCCCCAGCATTTT. The full variable domain, with the rest looked up from reference TRBV28 and TRBJ1-5, is DVKVTQSSRYLVKRTGEKVFLECVQDMDHENMFWYRQDPGLGLRLIYFSYDVKMKEKGDIPEGYSVSREKKERFSLILESASTNQTSMYLCASTVGGQPQHFGDGTRLSIL.

The chain combines TRBV28 with TRBJ2-5, with D tentatively TRBD1 (6 bases). The CDR3 runs to 16 residues. Trimming stripped 8 bases from V and 5 bases from J, with 24 bases between. In germline, CDR1 is MDHEN, CDR2 SYDVKM. The CDR3 region has the DNA TGTGCCAGCGTTTCGCCGGGGTTACAGGGTAGGGAGACCCAGTACTTC. The encoded protein is CASVSPGLQGRETQYF.

Here the CDR3 reads CASKSRHLNTEAFF. CDR3 bases: TGTGCCAGCAAGAGTAGACACTTGAACACTGAAGCTTTCTTT. This chain uses TRBV28 with TRBJ1-1; no clear D. Germline-derived CDR1 and CDR2 are MDHEN and SYDVKM. The V end was cut by 7 bases, the J end by 0 bases, with 12 bases between. The CDR3 has 14 amino acids.

This rearrangement joins TRBV7-3 to TRBJ2-1; 12 bases are shared with TRBD2. This CDR3 region has 15 residues. CDR1 is SGHTA, CDR2 FQGTGA, per germline. The trim removed 6 bases at V and 6 bases at J, leaving 6 bases unmatched. CDR3 amino acids: CASSSGLAGTNEQFF. For the CDR3, the DNA is TGTGCCAGCAGTTCTGGACTAGCGGGAACCAATGAGCAGTTCTTC.

The count of this clone is one. This sequence joins TRBV9 and TRBJ2-4, with 12 bases lining up with TRBD2. CDR1 SGDLS and CDR2 YYNGEE come from the germline V gene. With V trimmed by 3 bases and J by 7 bases, 8 bases remained unmatched. CDR3 length: 16 amino acids. The CDR3 DNA reads TGTGCCAGCAGCGAGACTAGCGGGAGTGGGGCGAACATTCAGTACTTC. This sequence encodes CASSETSGSGANIQYF.

This clone has more than one count but fewer than ten. The chain has TRBV2 and TRBJ2-7, with D perhaps TRBD2 (6 bases). V lost 7 bases and J 6 bases, leaving 16 bases between the germline ends. CDR1 and CDR2 (germline): SNHLY, FYNNEI. This CDR3 contains 13 residues. CDR3 sequence (DNA): TGTGCCAGCACCCCGGGGGAACGTCGCGAGCAGTACTTC. It yields the protein CASTPGERREQYF.

This chain connects TRBV27 to TRBJ1-3; 8 bases are a match to TRBD1. Trimming cost V 7 bases and J 4 bases; bases outside gene matches: 9. CDR1 MNHEY and CDR2 SMNVEV come from the germline V gene (reference sequence). This CDR3 has 15 residues. CDR3 nucleotides: TGTGCCAGCACTGCGAGACAGGGGAGGGGAAACACCATATATTTT. Protein sequence: CASTARQGRGNTIYF.

This clone was counted once. J is TRBJ2-2 and V is TRBV6-6; D call uncertain. CDR3 length: 12 amino acids. V lost 6 bases and J 7 bases, leaving 9 bases between the germline ends. Germline lookup yields CDR1 MNHNY and CDR2 SVGAGI (reference sequence). CDR3 sequence: CASSPVYGELFF. CDR3 bases: TGTGCCAGCAGCCCGGTATACGGGGAGCTGTTTTTT.

The chain combines TRBV5-4 with TRBJ2-5; 11 positions agree with TRBD2. Per the germline V gene, CDR1 is SGHNT and CDR2 is YYREEE (reference sequence). The CDR3 extends over 14 amino acids. J lost 4 bases, V lost 5 bases, and 4 bases had no gene match. The CDR3 region is CASRPTSGGETQYF. The CDR3 DNA reads as TGTGCCAGCAGACCTACTAGCGGGGGAGAGACCCAGTACTTC.

The rearrangement joins TRBV9 to TRBJ2-3; the match to TRBD2 covers 10 bases. With 0 bases clipped from V and 3 bases from J, the junction kept 4 bases outside the gene matches. Germline V gives CDR1 SGDLS, CDR2 YYNGEE. This CDR3 region has 16 residues. The DNA of the CDR3 is TGTGCCAGCAGCGTAGGAGCGGGAGGGCCGACAGATACGCAGTATTTT. This encodes CASSVGAGGPTDTQYF.

The chain joins TRBV2 to TRBJ2-7; no reliable D call. CDR1 and CDR2 (germline): SNHLY, FYNNEI. V was pared by 5 bases and J by 4 bases, with 9 bases between. The CDR3 runs 12 residues. The CDR3 bases are TGTGCCAGCAGTTCTTACGGGTACGAGCAGTACTTC. As protein: CASSSYGYEQYF.

The chain joins TRBV5-1 to TRBJ2-7, with D unclear. Germline V gives CDR1 SGHRS, CDR2 YFSETQ. CDR3 length: 13 amino acids. Trimming removed 0 bases at V and 5 bases at J, with 9 bases between. Here the CDR3 DNA reads TGCGCCAGCAGCTTGGACCCGGCGAACGAGCAGTACTTC. Residues: CASSLDPANEQYF.

This clone has just one count. V gene TRBV29-1 combines with J gene TRBJ1-1; 9 positions agree with TRBD1. The CDR3 length is 15 residues. Germline lookup yields CDR1 SQVTM and CDR2 ANQGSEA. J was trimmed by 6 bases and V by 8 bases; bases with no gene match: 16. CDR3 coding DNA: TGCAGCATCTGTCCCGGGACAGGGTTGTTGGCTGAAGCTTTCTTT. Residues: CSICPGTGLLAEAFF.

The chain has TRBV6-5 and TRBJ2-7; tentative D call: TRBD2 (5 bases). Trimming shortened V by 0 bases and J by 3 bases, and 12 bases separated the two germline ends. This CDR3 is built from 15 residues. Germline CDR1 MNHEY, CDR2 SVGAGI. Here the CDR3 reads CASSYSYRGDYEQYF. The CDR3 DNA sequence: TGTGCCAGCAGTTACTCGTATCGGGGTGACTACGAGCAGTACTTC.

The CDR3 coding sequence is TGCGCCAGCAGCCAGGGACAGGGTTGGAGCGATGAAAAACTGTTTTTT. Translating gives CASSQGQGWSDEKLFF. V gene TRBV4-1 combines with J gene TRBJ1-4, with 9 bases fitting TRBD1. Trimming at V came to 3 bases and at J to 6 bases, leaving 8 bases not matched to a gene. Germline CDR1 and CDR2: MGHRA and YSYEKL. This CDR3 is 16 amino acids long.

The chain couples TRBV10-3 to TRBJ1-3; 8 positions agree with TRBD1. The V gene's germline CDR1 is ENHRY and CDR2 SYGVKD. Losses at the gene ends were 3 bases for V and 0 bases for J; bases not matched to a gene: 1. The CDR3 has 15 residues. The CDR3 DNA is TGTGCCATCAGTGATACAGGGGGCTCTGGAAACACCATATATTTT. Amino acids: CAISDTGGSGNTIYF.

The V call is TRBV11-3, the J call TRBJ2-5; TRBD1 matches 8 bases. The germline CDR1 and CDR2 sequences are SGHNT and YENEEA. The CDR3 spans 14 residues. The V and J ends lost 5 bases and 7 bases, in that order; junction bases with no gene match: 9. The DNA for the CDR3 is TGTGCCAGCAGCCCCGACAGGGGTGAGGGGACCCAGTACTTC. Translating it yields CASSPDRGEGTQYF.

This chain connects TRBV15 to TRBJ1-3, with 8 bases lining up with TRBD1. The V gene end was trimmed by 5 bases and the J gene end by 4 bases; junction bases not matched to a gene: 4. Germline V gives CDR1 LNHNV, CDR2 YYDKDF (reference sequence). CDR3 length: 14 amino acids. The CDR3 sequence: CATSPTGVGNTIYF. CDR3 coding DNA: TGTGCCACCAGCCCGACAGGGGTCGGAAACACCATATATTTT.